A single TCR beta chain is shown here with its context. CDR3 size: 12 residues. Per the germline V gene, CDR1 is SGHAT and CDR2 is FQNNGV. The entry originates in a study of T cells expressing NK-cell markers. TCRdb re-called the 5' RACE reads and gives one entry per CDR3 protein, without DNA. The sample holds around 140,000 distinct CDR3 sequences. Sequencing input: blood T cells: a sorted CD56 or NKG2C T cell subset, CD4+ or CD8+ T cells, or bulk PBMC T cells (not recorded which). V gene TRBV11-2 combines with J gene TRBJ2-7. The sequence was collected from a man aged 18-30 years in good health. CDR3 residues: CASSKDYYEQYF.